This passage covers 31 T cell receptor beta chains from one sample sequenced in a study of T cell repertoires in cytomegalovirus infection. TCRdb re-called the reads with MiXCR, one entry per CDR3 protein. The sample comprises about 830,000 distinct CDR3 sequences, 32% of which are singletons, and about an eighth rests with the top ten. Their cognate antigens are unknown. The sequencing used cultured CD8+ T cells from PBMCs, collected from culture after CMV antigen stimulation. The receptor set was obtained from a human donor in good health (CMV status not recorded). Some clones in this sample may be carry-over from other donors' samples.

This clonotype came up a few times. CDR3 sequence (DNA): TGCAGCTTGGTCGTTAGCGGGAGCAGCACAGATACGCAGTATTTT. Residues: CSLVVSGSSTDTQYF. The V gene is TRBV20-1, the J gene TRBJ2-3; 9 bases fit TRBD2. This CDR3 comprises 15 residues. Per the germline V gene, CDR1 is DFQATT and CDR2 is SNEGSKA (reference sequence).

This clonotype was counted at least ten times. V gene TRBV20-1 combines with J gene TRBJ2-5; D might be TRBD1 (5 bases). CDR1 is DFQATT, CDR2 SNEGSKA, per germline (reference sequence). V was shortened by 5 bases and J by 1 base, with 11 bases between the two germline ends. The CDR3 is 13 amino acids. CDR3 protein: CSASSGLQETQYF. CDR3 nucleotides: TGCAGTGCTTCGTCAGGGCTCCAAGAGACCCAGTACTTC.

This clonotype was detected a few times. CDR3 residues: CASSGSGGAHNEQFF. DNA of the CDR3: TGTGCCAGCAGCGGTAGCGGGGGGGCCCACAATGAGCAGTTCTTC. The J gene is TRBJ2-1, the V gene TRBV9; 11 bases line up with TRBD2. This CDR3 region has 15 residues. The ends lost 3 bases at V and 5 bases at J; junction bases unmatched: 4. Germline CDR1 SGDLS, CDR2 YYNGEE. The variable domain in full, completed from reference TRBV9 and TRBJ2-1, reads DSGVTQTPKHLITATGQRVTLRCSPRSGDLSVYWYQQSLDQGLQFLIQYYNGEERAKGNILERFSAQQFPDLHSELNLSSLELGDSALYFCASSGSGGAHNEQFFGPGTRLTVL.

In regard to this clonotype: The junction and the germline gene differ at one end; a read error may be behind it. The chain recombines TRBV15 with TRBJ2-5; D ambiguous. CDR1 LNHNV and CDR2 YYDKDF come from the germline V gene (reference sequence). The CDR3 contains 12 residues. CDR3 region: CATSKNQETQYF. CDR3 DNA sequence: TGTGCCACCAGCAAAAACCAGGAGACCCAGTACTTC.

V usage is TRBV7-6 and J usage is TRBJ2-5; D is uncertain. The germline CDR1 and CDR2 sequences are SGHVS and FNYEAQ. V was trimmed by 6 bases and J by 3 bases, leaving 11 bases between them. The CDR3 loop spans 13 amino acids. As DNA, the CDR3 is TGTGCCAGCAGATTAAGGGCAGAAGAGACCCAGTACTTC. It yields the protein CASRLRAEETQYF.

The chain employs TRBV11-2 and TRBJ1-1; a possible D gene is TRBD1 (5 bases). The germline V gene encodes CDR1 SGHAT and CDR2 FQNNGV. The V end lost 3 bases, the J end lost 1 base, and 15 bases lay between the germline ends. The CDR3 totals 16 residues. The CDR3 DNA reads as TGTGCCAGCAGCTTCTGGGACCCGAAAAAGAACACTGAAGCTTTCTTT. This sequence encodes CASSFWDPKKNTEAFF.

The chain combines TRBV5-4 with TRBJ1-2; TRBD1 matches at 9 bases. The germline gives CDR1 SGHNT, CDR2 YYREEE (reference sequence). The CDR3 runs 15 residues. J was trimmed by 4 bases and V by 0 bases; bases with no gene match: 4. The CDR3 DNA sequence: TGTGCCAGCAGCTTGGACAGGGGGCACGGCTATGGCTACACCTTC. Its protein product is CASSLDRGHGYGYTF.

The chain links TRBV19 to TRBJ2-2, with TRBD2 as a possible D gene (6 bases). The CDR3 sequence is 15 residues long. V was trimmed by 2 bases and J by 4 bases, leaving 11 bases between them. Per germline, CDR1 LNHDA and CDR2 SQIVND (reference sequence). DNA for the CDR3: TGTGCCAGTAGTATAACTGGGGGAGGCACCGGGGAGCTGTTTTTT. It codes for CASSITGGGTGELFF.

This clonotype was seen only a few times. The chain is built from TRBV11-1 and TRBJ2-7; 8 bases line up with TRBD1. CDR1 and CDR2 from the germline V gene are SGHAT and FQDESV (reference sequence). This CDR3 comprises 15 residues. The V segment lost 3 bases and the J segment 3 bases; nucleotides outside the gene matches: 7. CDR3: CASSFGATGDYEQYF. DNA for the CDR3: TGTGCCAGCAGCTTCGGAGCGACAGGGGACTACGAGCAGTACTTC.

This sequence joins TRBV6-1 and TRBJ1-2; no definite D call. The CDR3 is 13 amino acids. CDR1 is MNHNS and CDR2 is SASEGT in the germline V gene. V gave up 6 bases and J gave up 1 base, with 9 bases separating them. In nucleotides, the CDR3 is TGTGCCAGCAGGTCGAGCCTTAACTATGGCTACACCTTC. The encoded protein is CASRSSLNYGYTF.

The CDR3 DNA reads TGTGCCAGCAGACCGACAGGGGGCACTGAAGCTTTCTTT. Translating gives CASRPTGGTEAFF. This chain links TRBV7-2 with TRBJ1-1; TRBD1 aligns across 9 bases. The CDR3 loop spans 13 amino acids. Germline V lookup: CDR1 SGHTA, CDR2 FQGNSA. V lost 6 bases and J lost 4; bases outside the gene matches: 3. Drawing the rest from reference TRBV7-2 and TRBJ1-1, the complete variable domain is GAGVSQSPSNKVTEKGKDVELRCDPISGHTALYWYRQSLGQGLEFLIYFQGNSAPDKSGLPSDRFSAERTGGSVSTLTIQRTQQEDSAVYLCASRPTGGTEAFFGQGTRLTVV.

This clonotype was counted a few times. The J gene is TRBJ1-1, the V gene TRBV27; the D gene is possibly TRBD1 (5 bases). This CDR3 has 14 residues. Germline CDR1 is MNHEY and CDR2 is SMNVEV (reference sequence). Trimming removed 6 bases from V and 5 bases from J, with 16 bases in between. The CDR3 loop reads CASRVGGIWTEAFF. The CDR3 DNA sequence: TGTGCCAGCAGGGTCGGGGGGATTTGGACTGAAGCTTTCTTT.

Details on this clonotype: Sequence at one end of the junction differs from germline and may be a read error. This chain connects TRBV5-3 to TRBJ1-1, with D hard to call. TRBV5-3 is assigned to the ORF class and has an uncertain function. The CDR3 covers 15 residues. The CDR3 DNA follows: TGTGCCAGCAGCTTGCAACGCGAGAGGGACACTGAAGCTTTCTTT. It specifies CASSLQRERDTEAFF.

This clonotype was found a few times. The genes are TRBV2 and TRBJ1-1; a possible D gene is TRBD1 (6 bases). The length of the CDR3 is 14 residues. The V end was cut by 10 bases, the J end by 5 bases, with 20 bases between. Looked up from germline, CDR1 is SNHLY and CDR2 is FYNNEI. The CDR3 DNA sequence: TGTGCCACCCGTGGGGGGGGCCGACGAACTGAAGCTTTCTTT. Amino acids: CATRGGGRRTEAFF.

The CDR3 bases are TGTGCCAGCAGTTACCCTGGGACCCAAGACCAAGAGACCCAGTACTTC. Its translation is CASSYPGTQDQETQYF. The chain recombines TRBV6-6 with TRBJ2-5; possibly TRBD1 or TRBD2 for D (5 bases each). The ends were cut back, 2 bases at V and 0 bases at J, with 13 bases in the middle. This CDR3 comprises 16 residues. CDR1 MNHNY and CDR2 SVGAGI come from the germline V gene (reference sequence).

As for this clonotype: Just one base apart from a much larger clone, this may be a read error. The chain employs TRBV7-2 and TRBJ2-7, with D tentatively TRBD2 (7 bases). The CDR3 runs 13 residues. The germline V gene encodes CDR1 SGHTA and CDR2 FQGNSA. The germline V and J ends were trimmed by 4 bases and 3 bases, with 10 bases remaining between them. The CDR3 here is CASSWGGHYEQYV. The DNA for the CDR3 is TGTGCCAGCAGCTGGGGGGGCCACTACGAGCAGTACGTC.

Written as DNA, the CDR3 is TGCAGTGCTAGGACCCTCACTAGCGGGGGTGTAAATGAGCAGTTCTTC. Translating it yields CSARTLTSGGVNEQFF. The chain links TRBV20-1 to TRBJ2-1; 11 nucleotides match TRBD2. V shed 3 bases and J 7 bases; nucleotides not matched to a gene: 11. The CDR3 consists of 16 residues. The V gene's germline CDR1 is DFQATT and CDR2 SNEGSKA (reference sequence).

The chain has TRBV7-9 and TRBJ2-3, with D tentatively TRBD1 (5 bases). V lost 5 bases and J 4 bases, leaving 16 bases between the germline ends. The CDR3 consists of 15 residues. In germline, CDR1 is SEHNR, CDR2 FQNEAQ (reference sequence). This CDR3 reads CASSGRQLSADTQYF. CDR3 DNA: TGTGCCAGCAGCGGCAGACAGTTATCCGCAGATACGCAGTATTTT. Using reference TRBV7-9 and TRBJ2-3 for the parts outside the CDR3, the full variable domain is DTGVSQNPRHKITKRGQNVTFRCDPISEHNRLYWYRQTLGQGPEFLTYFQNEAQLEKSRLLSDRFSAERPKGSFSTLEIQRTEQGDSAMYLCASSGRQLSADTQYFGPGTRLTVL.

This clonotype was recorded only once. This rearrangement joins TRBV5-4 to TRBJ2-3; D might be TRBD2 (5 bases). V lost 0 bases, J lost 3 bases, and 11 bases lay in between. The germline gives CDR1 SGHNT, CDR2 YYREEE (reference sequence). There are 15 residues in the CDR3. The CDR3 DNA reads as TGTGCCAGCAGCTTGGTTAGGACGGGGACAGATACGCAGTATTTT. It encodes CASSLVRTGTDTQYF.

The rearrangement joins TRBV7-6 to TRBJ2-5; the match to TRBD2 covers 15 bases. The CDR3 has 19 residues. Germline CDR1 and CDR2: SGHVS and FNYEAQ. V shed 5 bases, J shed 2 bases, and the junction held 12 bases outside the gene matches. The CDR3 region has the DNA TGTGCCAGCAGCCTCTCGGGACTAGCGGGGGGCCTATTACAAGAGACCCAGTACTTC. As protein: CASSLSGLAGGLLQETQYF.

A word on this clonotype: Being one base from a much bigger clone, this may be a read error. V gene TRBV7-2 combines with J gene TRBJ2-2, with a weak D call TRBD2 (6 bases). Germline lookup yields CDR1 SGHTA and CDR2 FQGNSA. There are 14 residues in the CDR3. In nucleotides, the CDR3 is TGTGTCACCCGAGGGGACTCGAACACCGGGGAGCTGTTTTTT. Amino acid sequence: CVTRGDSNTGELFF.

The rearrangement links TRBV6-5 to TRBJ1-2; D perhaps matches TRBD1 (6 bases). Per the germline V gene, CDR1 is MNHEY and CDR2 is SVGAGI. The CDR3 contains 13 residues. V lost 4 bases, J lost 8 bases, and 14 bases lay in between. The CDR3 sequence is CASSSAGAPGYTF. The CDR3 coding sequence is TGTGCCAGCAGTTCTGCGGGGGCGCCGGGCTACACCTTC.

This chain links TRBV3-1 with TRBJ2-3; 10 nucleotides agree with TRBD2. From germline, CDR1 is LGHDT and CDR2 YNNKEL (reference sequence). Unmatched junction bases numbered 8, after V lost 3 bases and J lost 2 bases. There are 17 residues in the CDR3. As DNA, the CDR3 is TGTGCCAGCAGCCATATCGTAGCGGGGGGATACACAGATACGCAGTATTTT. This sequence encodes CASSHIVAGGYTDTQYF.

CDR3 amino acids: CASSPNPRQGLVRRFFYEQYV. CDR3 DNA: TGTGCCAGCAGTCCAAACCCCAGACAGGGCCTAGTTCGACGCTTCTTTTACGAGCAGTACGTC. The chain joins TRBV6-2 or TRBV6-3 to TRBJ2-7, with TRBD1 identical over 7 bases. With 5 bases clipped from V and 4 bases from J, the junction kept 29 bases outside the gene matches. From germline, CDR1 is MNHEY and CDR2 SVGEGT. There are 21 residues in the CDR3.

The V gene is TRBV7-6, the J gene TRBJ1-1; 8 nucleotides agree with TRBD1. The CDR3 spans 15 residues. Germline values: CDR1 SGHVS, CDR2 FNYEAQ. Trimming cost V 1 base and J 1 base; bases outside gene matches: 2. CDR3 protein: CASSLGQGKNTEAFF. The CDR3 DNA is TGTGCCAGCAGCTTAGGACAGGGGAAGAACACTGAAGCTTTCTTT.

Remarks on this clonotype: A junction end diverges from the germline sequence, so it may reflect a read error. This CDR3 is CASSYSTPGETGELFF. DNA for the CDR3: TGTGCCAGTAGTTACTCGACCCCAGGGGAGACCGGGGAGCTGTTTTTT. The chain has TRBV6-5 and TRBJ2-2, with D perhaps TRBD1 (6 bases). Looked up from germline, CDR1 is MNHEY and CDR2 is SVGAGI. This CDR3 is built from 16 residues.

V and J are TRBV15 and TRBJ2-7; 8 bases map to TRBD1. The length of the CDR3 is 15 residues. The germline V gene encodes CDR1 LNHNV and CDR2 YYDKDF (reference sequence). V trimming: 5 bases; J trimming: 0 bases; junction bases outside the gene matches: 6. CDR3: CATSPRQGSSYEQYF. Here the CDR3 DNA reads TGTGCCACCAGCCCACGACAGGGGAGCTCCTACGAGCAGTACTTC.

This chain's CDR3 is CASSAGTGLFGAFF. The CDR3 DNA is TGCGCCAGCAGCGCTGGGACTGGGCTCTTCGGGGCTTTCTTT. The V gene is TRBV4-1, the J gene TRBJ1-1; D might be TRBD1 (5 bases). CDR1 is MGHRA, CDR2 YSYEKL, per germline. The CDR3 covers 14 residues. V was shortened by 5 bases and J by 11 bases, with 21 bases between the two germline ends.

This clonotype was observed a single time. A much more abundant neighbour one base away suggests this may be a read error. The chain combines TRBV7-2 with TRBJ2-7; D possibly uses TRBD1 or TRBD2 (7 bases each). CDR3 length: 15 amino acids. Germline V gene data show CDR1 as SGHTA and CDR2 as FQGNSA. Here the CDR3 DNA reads TGTGCCTGCAGCTCGTTAGCAGGGGGGGGCTACGAGCAGTACTTC. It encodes CACSSLAGGGYEQYF.

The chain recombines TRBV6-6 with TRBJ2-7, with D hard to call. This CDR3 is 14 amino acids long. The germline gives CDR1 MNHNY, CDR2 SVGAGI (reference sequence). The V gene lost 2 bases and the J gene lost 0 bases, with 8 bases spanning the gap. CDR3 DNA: TGTGCCAGCAGTTACGATGCGTCCTCCTACGAGCAGTACGTC. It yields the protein CASSYDASSYEQYV.

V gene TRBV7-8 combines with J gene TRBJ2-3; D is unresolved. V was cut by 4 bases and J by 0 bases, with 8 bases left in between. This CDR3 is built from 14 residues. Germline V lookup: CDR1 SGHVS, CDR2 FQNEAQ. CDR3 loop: CASSSEPSTDTQYF. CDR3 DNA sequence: TGTGCCAGCAGCTCGGAGCCTAGCACAGATACGCAGTATTTT.